These T cell receptor beta chains were read from a single sample in a study of blood T cell repertoires in COVID-19. TCRdb's copy holds only in-frame clones and misses some; the assay was immunoSEQ multiplex PCR. Among about 320,000 clones listed, about 82% were seen once. Material for sequencing was peripheral blood. The receptors were sampled from a human donor in a cohort sampled during active COVID-19. The CDR3 runs from the conserved cysteine through the conserved F or W. The order of the fields is V gene, J gene, CDR3 protein.

V: TRBV19; J: TRBJ2-2; CDR3: CASGDRVPGELFF
V: TRBV21-1; J: TRBJ2-4; CDR3: CASSKGRWFYQNIQYF
V: TRBV27; J: TRBJ2-3; CDR3: CASSLLAGGTDTQYF
V: TRBV3-1/TRBV3-2; J: TRBJ2-1; CDR3: CASSQGGRGTVSYNEQFF
V: TRBV5-1; J: TRBJ2-1; CDR3: CASSIGGLDEQFF
V: TRBV2; J: TRBJ1-2; CDR3: CASRVQNYGYTF
V: TRBV7-3; J: TRBJ2-3; CDR3: CASSTSGGTDTQYF
V: TRBV9; J: TRBJ1-5; CDR3: CASSLNRGDNQPQHF
V: TRBV14; J: TRBJ2-2; CDR3: CASSQHRGVNTGELFF
V: TRBV6-4; J: TRBJ1-6; CDR3: CASRQTENNSPLHF
V: TRBV24-1; J: TRBJ1-5; CDR3: CATSDRGAQPQHF
V: TRBV7-9; J: TRBJ2-1; CDR3: CASAGYLGPNEQFF
V: TRBV5-6; J: TRBJ2-4; CDR3: CASSPQGGNIQYF
V: TRBV6-5; J: TRBJ1-5; CDR3: CASSKMVNSQHF
V: TRBV10-2; J: TRBJ2-2; CDR3: CASSAPSGAANTGELFF
V: TRBV2; J: TRBJ1-2; CDR3: CASSHEEGGLYGYTF
V: TRBV10-3; J: TRBJ2-3; CDR3: CAISGTDTQYF
V: TRBV24-1; J: TRBJ2-7; CDR3: CATSGNDRGLSRDEQYF
V: TRBV10-1; J: TRBJ1-4; CDR3: CASSESSREKLFF
V: TRBV11-3; J: TRBJ1-5; CDR3: CASRGGCNQPQHF
V: TRBV6-1; J: TRBJ1-1; CDR3: CASSEQGVNTEAFF
V: TRBV12-3/TRBV12-4; J: TRBJ1-1; CDR3: CASSLFRGTGAFF
V: TRBV5-4; J: TRBJ2-7; CDR3: CASRYSGGPYEQYF
V: TRBV19; J: TRBJ2-1; CDR3: CASRHTSGGYNEQFF
V: TRBV11-2; J: TRBJ2-7; CDR3: CASSLLGSGGTSYEQYF
V: TRBV5-4; J: TRBJ1-2; CDR3: CASSLVDRDRVGYTF
V: TRBV30; J: TRBJ2-1; CDR3: CAWSITSGGVQFF
V: TRBV10-3; J: TRBJ2-3; CDR3: CATSLGGGAGTQYF
V: TRBV24-1; J: TRBJ1-2; CDR3: CATSSNARDYGYTF
V: TRBV6-5; J: TRBJ1-2; CDR3: CASKNGGGGYTF
V: TRBV5-1; J: TRBJ2-2; CDR3: CASSFPGNTGELFF
V: TRBV12-2; J: TRBJ1-4; CDR3: CASRLALDRVEKLFF
V: TRBV9; J: TRBJ1-2; CDR3: CASSEGDTYGYTF
V: TRBV27; J: TRBJ2-7; CDR3: CASSLSGGGGYEQYF
V: TRBV25-1; J: TRBJ2-7; CDR3: CASSDRTNRDRTYEQYF
V: TRBV6-1; J: TRBJ2-3; CDR3: CASSVVASLSTDTQYF
V: TRBV5-6; J: TRBJ2-5; CDR3: CASSTPGQVPGTQYF
V: TRBV2; J: TRBJ2-2; CDR3: CASSQDPGQGGRELFF
V: TRBV7-2; J: TRBJ1-3; CDR3: CASSLGAPNTIYF
V: TRBV4-1; J: TRBJ2-3; CDR3: CASSQVSPLGALDTQYF
V: TRBV10-3; J: TRBJ1-5; CDR3: CAISGGDGNQPQHF
V: TRBV7-3; J: TRBJ1-1; CDR3: CASSLWGADEAFF
V: TRBV24-1; J: TRBJ1-2; CDR3: CATSDLRTGYGYTF
V: TRBV2; J: TRBJ2-3; CDR3: CASSPRWDSGTDTQYF
V: TRBV2; J: TRBJ2-3; CDR3: CASSPDRAADTQYF